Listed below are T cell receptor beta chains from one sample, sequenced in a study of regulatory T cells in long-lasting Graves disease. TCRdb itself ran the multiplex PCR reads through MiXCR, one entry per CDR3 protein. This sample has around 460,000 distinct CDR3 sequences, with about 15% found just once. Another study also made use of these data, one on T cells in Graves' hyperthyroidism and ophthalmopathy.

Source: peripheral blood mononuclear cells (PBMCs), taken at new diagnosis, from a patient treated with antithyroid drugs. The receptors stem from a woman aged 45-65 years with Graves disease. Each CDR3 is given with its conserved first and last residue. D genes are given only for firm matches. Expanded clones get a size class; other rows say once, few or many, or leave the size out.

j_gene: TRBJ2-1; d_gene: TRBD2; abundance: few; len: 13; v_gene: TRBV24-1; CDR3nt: TGTGCCTCCGGGGGGAAATCCTACAATGAGCAGTTCTTC; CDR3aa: CASGGKSYNEQFF
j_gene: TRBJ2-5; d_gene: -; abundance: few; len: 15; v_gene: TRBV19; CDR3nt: TGTGCCAGTAACGATCCGGGGGACGAAAAAGAGACCCAGTACTTC; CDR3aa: CASNDPGDEKETQYF
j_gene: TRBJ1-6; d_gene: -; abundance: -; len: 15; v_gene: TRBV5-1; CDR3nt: TGCGCCAGCAGCTTGGAACTGCAATCTAATTCACCCCTCCACTTT; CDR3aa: CASSLELQSNSPLHF
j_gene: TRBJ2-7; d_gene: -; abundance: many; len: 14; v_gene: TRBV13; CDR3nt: TGTGCCAGCAGCTTAGGCAGGGGAGTCTACGAGCAGTACTTC; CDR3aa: CASSLGRGVYEQYF
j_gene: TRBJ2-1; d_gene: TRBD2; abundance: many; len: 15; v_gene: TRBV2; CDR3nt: TGTGCCAGCAGTGAAAGCCTAGCGGTGTACAATGAGCAGTTCTTC; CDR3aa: CASSESLAVYNEQFF
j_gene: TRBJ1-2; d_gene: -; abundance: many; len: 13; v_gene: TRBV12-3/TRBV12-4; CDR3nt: TGTGCCAGCAGTCCCGGGACACCCTATGGCTACACCTTC; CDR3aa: CASSPGTPYGYTF
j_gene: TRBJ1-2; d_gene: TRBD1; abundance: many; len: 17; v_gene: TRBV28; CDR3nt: TGTGCCAGCAATCTCAACTCAGGGGGCGCTGGGAACTATGGCTACACCTTC; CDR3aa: CASNLNSGGAGNYGYTF
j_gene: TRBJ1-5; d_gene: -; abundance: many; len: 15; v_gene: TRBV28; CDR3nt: TGTGCCAGCAGTTCGGGGGGGGGGGGCAATCAGCCCCAGCATTTT; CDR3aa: CASSSGGGGNQPQHF
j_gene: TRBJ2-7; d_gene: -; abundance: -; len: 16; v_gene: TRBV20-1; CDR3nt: TGCAGTGCTAGATCGGGATTAGCGGAGAGCTCCTACGAGCAGTACTTC; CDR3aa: CSARSGLAESSYEQYF
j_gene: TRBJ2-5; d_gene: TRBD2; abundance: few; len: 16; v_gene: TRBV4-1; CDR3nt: TGCGCCAGCAGCCGGCGACTAGCGGGGACCGAAGAGACCCAGTACTTC; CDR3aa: CASSRRLAGTEETQYF
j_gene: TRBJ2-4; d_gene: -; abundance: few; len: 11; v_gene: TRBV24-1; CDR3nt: TGTGCCACCAGTTTTGCGGGCATTCAGTACTTC; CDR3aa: CATSFAGIQYF
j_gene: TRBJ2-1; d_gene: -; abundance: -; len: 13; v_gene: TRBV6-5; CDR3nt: TGTGCCAGCAGTTACATGGCTGCAATCGAGCAGTTCTTC; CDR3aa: CASSYMAAIEQFF
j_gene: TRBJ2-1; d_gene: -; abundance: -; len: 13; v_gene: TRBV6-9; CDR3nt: TGTGCCAGCAGTTACGACGCCTACAATGAGCAGTTCTTC; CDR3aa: CASSYDAYNEQFF
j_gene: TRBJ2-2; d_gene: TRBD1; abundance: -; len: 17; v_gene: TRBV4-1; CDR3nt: TGCGCCAGCAGCCAAGATTTCAGGACAGGGGGCCCCGGGGAGCTGTTTTTT; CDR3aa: CASSQDFRTGGPGELFF
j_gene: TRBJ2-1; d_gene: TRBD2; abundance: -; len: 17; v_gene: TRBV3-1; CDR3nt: TGTGCCAGCAGCCGCTGGACTAGCGGGACAAAGGATGGATTGCGGTTCTTC; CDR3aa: CASSRWTSGTKDGLRFF
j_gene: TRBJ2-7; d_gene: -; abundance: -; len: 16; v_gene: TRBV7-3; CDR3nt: TGTGCCAGCATCCCGTCCCCGAGGTTATTCTGCTACGAGCAGTACTTC; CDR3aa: CASIPSPRLFCYEQYF
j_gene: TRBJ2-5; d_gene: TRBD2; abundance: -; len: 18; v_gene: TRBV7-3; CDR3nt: TGTGCCAGCAGCCCCGGGACTAGCGGGAGACCTCCCCAAGAGACCCAGTACTTC; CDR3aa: CASSPGTSGRPPQETQYF
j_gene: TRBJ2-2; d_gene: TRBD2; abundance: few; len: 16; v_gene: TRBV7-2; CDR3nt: TGTGCCAGCAGCTCTCTGGTAGCGGGAGTTTCCGGGGAGCTGTTTTTT; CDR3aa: CASSSLVAGVSGELFF
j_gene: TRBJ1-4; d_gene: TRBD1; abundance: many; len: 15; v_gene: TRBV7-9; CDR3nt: TGTGCCAGCAGCGGACAGGGCCCAACTAATGAAAAACTGTTTTTT; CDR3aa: CASSGQGPTNEKLFF
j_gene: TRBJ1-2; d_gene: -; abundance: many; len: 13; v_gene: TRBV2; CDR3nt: TGTGCCAGCAGGGGGACCGAAAACTATGGCTACACCTTC; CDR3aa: CASRGTENYGYTF
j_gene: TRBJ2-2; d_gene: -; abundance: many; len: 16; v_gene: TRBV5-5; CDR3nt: TGTGCCAGCAGCCCTAGACAACCGGCGAACACCGGGGAGCTGTTTTTT; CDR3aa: CASSPRQPANTGELFF
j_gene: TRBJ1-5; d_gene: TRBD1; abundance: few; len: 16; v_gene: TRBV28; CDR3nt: TGTGCCAGCAGTTTTAGGGGTGGACAGGGAGATCAGCCCCAGCATTTT; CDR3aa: CASSFRGGQGDQPQHF
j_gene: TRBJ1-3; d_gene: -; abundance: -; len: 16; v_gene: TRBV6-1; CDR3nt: TGTGCCAGCAGGTCATCACAGGAATCGGCTGGAAACACCATATATTTT; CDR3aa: CASRSSQESAGNTIYF
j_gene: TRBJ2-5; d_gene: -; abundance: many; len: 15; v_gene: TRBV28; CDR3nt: TGTGCCACCAGACCCCCGGGACGCAAGGAAGAGACCCAGTACTTC; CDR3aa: CATRPPGRKEETQYF
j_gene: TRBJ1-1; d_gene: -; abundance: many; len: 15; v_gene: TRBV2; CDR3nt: TGTGCCAGCAGACCGTGGGGGGCACGATCCAAACAAGCTTTCTTT; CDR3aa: CASRPWGARSKQAFF
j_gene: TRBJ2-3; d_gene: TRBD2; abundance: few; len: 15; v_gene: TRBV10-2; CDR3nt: TGCGCCAGCAGTCCTAGCGGGAGGGCCTTAAAGACGCAGTATTTT; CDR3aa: CASSPSGRALKTQYF
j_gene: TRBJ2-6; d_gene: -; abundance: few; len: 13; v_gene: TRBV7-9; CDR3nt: TGTGCCAGCAGCTTAATTGGGGCCAACGTCCTGACTTTC; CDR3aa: CASSLIGANVLTF
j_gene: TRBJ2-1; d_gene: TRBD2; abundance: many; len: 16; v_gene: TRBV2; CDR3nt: TGTGCCAGCAGGGGTACCCAGCGGGAGTCCTACAATGAGCAGTTCTTC; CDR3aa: CASRGTQRESYNEQFF
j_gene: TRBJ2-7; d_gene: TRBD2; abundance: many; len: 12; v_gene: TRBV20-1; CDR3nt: TGCAGTACCGGGAGGGATGCATACGAGCAGTACTTC; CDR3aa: CSTGRDAYEQYF
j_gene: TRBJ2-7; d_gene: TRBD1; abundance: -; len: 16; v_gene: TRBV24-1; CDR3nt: TGTGCCACCAGTGATCCCGGGACAGGCAGGCCCTACGAGCAGTACTTC; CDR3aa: CATSDPGTGRPYEQYF
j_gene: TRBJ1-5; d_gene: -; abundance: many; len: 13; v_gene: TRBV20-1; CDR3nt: TGCAGTGCTGCAGGGTCTGTGAGTCAGCCCCAGCATTTT; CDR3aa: CSAAGSVSQPQHF
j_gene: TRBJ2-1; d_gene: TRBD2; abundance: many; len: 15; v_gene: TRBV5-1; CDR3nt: TGCGCCAGCAGCGAAGCTAGCGGGGTATCGTATGAGCAGTTCTTC; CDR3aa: CASSEASGVSYEQFF
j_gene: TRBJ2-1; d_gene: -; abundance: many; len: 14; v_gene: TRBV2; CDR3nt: TGTGCCAGCAGTAGAGAAGGGTCTATCGATGAGCAGTTCTTC; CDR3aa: CASSREGSIDEQFF
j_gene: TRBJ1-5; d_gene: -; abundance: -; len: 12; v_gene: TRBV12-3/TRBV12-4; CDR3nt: TGTGCCAGCAATAGGGGGGGGGAGCCCCAGCATTTT; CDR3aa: CASNRGGEPQHF
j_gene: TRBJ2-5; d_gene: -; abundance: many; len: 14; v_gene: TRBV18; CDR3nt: TGTGCCAGCTCACCACCGTCGGGGAGGGAGACCCAGTACTTC; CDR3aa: CASSPPSGRETQYF
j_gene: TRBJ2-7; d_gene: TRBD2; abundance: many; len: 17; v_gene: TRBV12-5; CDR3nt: TGTGCTAGTGGTTTGGCCTACAAAGCGGGAGGGTACTACGAGCAGTACTTC; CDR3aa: CASGLAYKAGGYYEQYF
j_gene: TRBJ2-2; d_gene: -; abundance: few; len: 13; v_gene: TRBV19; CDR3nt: TGTGCCACCAGCGATGTAGGGGCCGGGGAGCTGTTTTTT; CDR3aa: CATSDVGAGELFF
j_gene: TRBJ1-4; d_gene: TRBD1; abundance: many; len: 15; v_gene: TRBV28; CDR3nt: TGTGCCAGCAGAGAGAGTGGAGGGGGCGGTGAAAAACTGTTTTTT; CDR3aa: CASRESGGGGEKLFF
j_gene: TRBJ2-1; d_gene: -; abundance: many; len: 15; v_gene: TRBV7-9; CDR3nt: TGTGCCAGCACCCCGACCGTAAGCTCCTACAATGAGCAGTTCTTC; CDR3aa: CASTPTVSSYNEQFF
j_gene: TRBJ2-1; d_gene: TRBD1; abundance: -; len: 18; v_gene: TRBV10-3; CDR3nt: TGTGCCCTAAGCAGCACAGGGGGCAATAGGGAGAACTACAATGAGCAGTTCTTC; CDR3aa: CALSSTGGNRENYNEQFF
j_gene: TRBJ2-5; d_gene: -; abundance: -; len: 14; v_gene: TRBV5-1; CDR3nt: TGCGCCAGCAGCTTACAGGTGCCAGGGGAGACCCAGTACTTC; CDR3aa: CASSLQVPGETQYF
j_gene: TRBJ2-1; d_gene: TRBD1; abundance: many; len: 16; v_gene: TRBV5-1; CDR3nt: TGCGCCAGCAGCTTGGCCTCTTCAGGGGGTTACAATGAGCAGTTCTTC; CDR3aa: CASSLASSGGYNEQFF
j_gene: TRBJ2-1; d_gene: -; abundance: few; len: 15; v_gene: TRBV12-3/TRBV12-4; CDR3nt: TGTGCCAGCAGTTTCGAGGGCTACGAATCCAATGAGCAGTTCTTC; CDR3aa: CASSFEGYESNEQFF
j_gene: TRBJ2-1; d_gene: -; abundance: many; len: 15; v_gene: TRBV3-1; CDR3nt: TGTGCCAGCAGCCAAGGGTGGTACGCGTACAATGAGCAGTTCTTC; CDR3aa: CASSQGWYAYNEQFF
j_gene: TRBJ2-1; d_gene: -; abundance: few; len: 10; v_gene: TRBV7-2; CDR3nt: TGTGCCAGCGCCTACAATGAGCAGTTCTTC; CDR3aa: CASAYNEQFF
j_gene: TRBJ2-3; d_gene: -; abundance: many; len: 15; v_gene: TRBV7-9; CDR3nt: TGTGCCAGCAGCTTAGTTATCCTGGCGCCAGATACGCAGTATTTT; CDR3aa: CASSLVILAPDTQYF